This section outlines one T cell receptor (beta chain) sequence together with its context. TCR alpha and beta CDR3 regions were amplified from RNA using iRepertoire nested multiplex PCR. MiXCR was run by TCRdb on the multiplex PCR reads, yielding one entry per CDR3 protein. Of a few hundred thousand distinct CDR3 sequences detected, 35% to 45% appear once; the ten largest clones hold 9.5% to 15%. This record belongs to a study of glioma-infiltrating T cells. What was sequenced was glioma tissue, nonneoplastic brain tissue, or PBMCs (not recorded which). This receptor was identified in a human donor with low-grade glioma or glioblastoma, undergoing nonglioma brain surgery, or in good health (not recorded which).

The DNA of the CDR3 is TGTGCCAGCAGCTTTAATCCCACCTGGGAGGTCAATTACAATGAGCAGTACTTC. Translation: CASSFNPTWEVNYNEQYF. The J gene is TRBJ2-7, the V gene TRBV11-1; D might be TRBD2 (6 bases). V gave up 3 bases and J gave up 7 bases, with 28 bases separating them. Per the germline V gene, CDR1 is SGHAT and CDR2 is FQDESV (reference sequence). The CDR3 contains 18 residues. The whole variable domain, remainder taken from reference TRBV11-1 and TRBJ2-7, is EAEVAQSPRYKITEKSQAVAFWCDPISGHATLYWYRQILGQGPELLVQFQDESVVDDSQLPKDRFSAERLKGVDSTLKIQPAELGDSAMYLCASSFNPTWEVNYNEQYFGPGTRLTVT.